These T cell receptor beta chains were read from a single sample in a study of blood T cell repertoires in COVID-19. The protocol was immunoSEQ multiplex PCR, while the TCRdb copy is restricted to in-frame clones and leaves out a portion. The sample holds hundreds of thousands of clones, roughly 90% seen once. The specimen was peripheral blood. All receptors derive from a woman in her 30s with acute or convalescent COVID-19. The CDR3 runs from the conserved cysteine through the conserved F or W. The D gene is left open where the match is weak. Clone size is stated in some rows and not others, as once, few, many or a class when expanded.

>NA|TRBJ1-5|TRBV19|NA
CASSNRNSNQPQHF
TGTGCCAGTTCCAACAGGAATAGCAATCAGCCCCAGCATTTT
>NA|TRBJ2-7|TRBV9|TRBD2
CASSVHSQREGSYEQYF
TGTGCCAGCAGCGTACACTCACAGCGGGAGGGATCCTACGAGCAGTACTTC
>NA|TRBJ2-7|TRBV4-2|NA
CASSQNPDYSYEQYF
TGTGCCAGCAGCCAAAACCCCGACTACAGCTACGAGCAGTACTTC
>NA|TRBJ1-1|TRBV21-1|NA
CASSNSGEMLNTEAFF
TGTGCCAGCAGCAACAGCGGGGAGATGTTGAACACTGAAGCTTTCTTT
>NA|TRBJ1-5|TRBV20-1|NA
CSASSGLTANQPQHF
TGCAGTGCTAGTTCGGGGTTGACGGCAAATCAGCCCCAGCATTTT
>NA|TRBJ1-5|TRBV19|NA
CASSYRGPQGNQPQHF
TGTGCCAGTAGTTATAGAGGACCACAGGGAAATCAGCCCCAGCATTTT
>NA|TRBJ2-5|TRBV11-2|TRBD2
CASSYAGGQETQYF
TGTGCCAGCAGTTACGCGGGGGGCCAAGAGACCCAGTACTTC
>NA|TRBJ2-1|TRBV5-1|TRBD2
CASSLRGGPSNEQFF
TGCGCCAGCAGCCTTCGGGGGGGCCCAAGCAATGAGCAGTTCTTC
>NA|TRBJ2-7|TRBV28|TRBD2
CASNNYGGGSYEQYF
TGTGCCAGCAATAATTACGGCGGGGGATCCTACGAGCAGTACTTC
>once|TRBJ2-1|TRBV29-1|NA
CSVEDTGNEQFF
TGCAGCGTTGAAGACACAGGTAATGAGCAGTTCTTC
>NA|TRBJ1-4|TRBV9|TRBD1
CASSDGQGANEKLFF
TGTGCCAGCAGCGACGGACAGGGAGCGAATGAAAAACTGTTTTTT
>NA|TRBJ2-7|TRBV5-4|NA
CASSRISGSSYEQYF
TGTGCCAGCAGCCGGATTAGCGGTAGCTCCTACGAGCAGTACTTC
>NA|TRBJ1-1|TRBV18|TRBD1
CASSPLLGQAYTEAFF
TGTGCCAGCTCACCATTACTAGGACAGGCTTACACTGAAGCTTTCTTT
>NA|TRBJ2-7|TRBV7-8|TRBD2
CASSPSGLAGVGTEQYF
TGTGCCAGCAGCCCCTCCGGTCTAGCGGGGGTAGGCACCGAGCAGTACTTC
>NA|TRBJ2-7|TRBV9|TRBD1
CASSVGTGGSYEQYF
TGTGCCAGCAGCGTAGGGACAGGGGGCTCCTACGAGCAGTACTTC
>NA|TRBJ2-7|TRBV21-1|NA
CASSLSLGGQGPYEQYF
TGTGCCAGCAGCCTATCCCTCGGGGGACAGGGGCCCTACGAGCAGTACTTC
>NA|TRBJ1-2|TRBV6-6|TRBD1
CASSYTSDRVYGYTF
TGTGCCAGCAGTTACACCAGCGACAGGGTCTATGGCTACACCTTC
>few|TRBJ2-2|TRBV3-1/TRBV3-2|NA
CASSQRTGSRTGELFF
TGTGCCAGCAGCCAACGAACAGGGAGTAGGACCGGGGAGCTGTTTTTT
>NA|TRBJ1-6|TRBV11-1|NA
CASSFGGNHFNSPLHF
TGTGCCAGCAGCTTTGGAGGGAACCATTTTAATTCACCCCTCCACTTT
>NA|TRBJ2-1|TRBV27|NA
CASSLSSPPAYNEQFF
TGTGCCAGCAGTTTATCTTCCCCCCCCGCCTACAATGAGCAGTTCTTC
>NA|TRBJ2-5|TRBV11-3|NA
CASRYAEETQYF
TGTGCCAGCAGGTACGCGGAGGAGACCCAGTACTTC
>NA|TRBJ2-7|TRBV7-9|NA
CASSLELQNEQYF
TGTGCCAGCAGCTTAGAGCTTCAAAACGAGCAGTACTTC
>NA|TRBJ1-1|TRBV5-6|NA
CASSPALQGVAFF
TGTGCCAGCAGCCCTGCCTTACAGGGAGTCGCTTTCTTT
>once|TRBJ2-3|TRBV28|NA
CASSFGGYARDTQYF
TGTGCCAGCAGTTTCGGAGGTTATGCACGTGATACGCAGTATTTT
>NA|TRBJ2-1|TRBV29-1|TRBD2
CSVRTLAGQLNEQFF
TGCAGCGTTCGGACACTAGCGGGCCAACTCAATGAGCAGTTCTTC
>few|TRBJ1-6|TRBV18|TRBD1
CASSSGQGDSPLHF
TGTGCCAGCTCATCCGGACAGGGCGATTCACCCCTCCACTTT
>NA|TRBJ1-2|TRBV2|NA
CASSDIVRSGTNYGYTF
TGTGCCAGCAGTGATATCGTTCGGTCGGGTACTAACTATGGCTACACCTTC
>NA|TRBJ1-3|TRBV7-3|TRBD1
CASSLKGQPGNTIYF
TGTGCCAGCAGCTTAAAGGGACAGCCTGGAAACACCATATATTTT
>few|TRBJ1-1|TRBV6-5|NA
CASRRGLQNTEAFF
TGTGCCAGCAGGCGGGGGCTCCAGAACACTGAAGCTTTCTTT
>NA|TRBJ1-5|TRBV6-2/TRBV6-3|NA
CASSYKASWTNQPQHF
TGTGCCAGCAGTTACAAGGCCTCCTGGACTAATCAGCCCCAGCATTTT
>NA|TRBJ1-6|TRBV11-2|NA
CASSLRFSGFNSPLHF
TGTGCCAGCAGCTTAAGGTTCTCAGGTTTTAATTCACCCCTCCACTTT
>once|TRBJ1-2|TRBV2|NA
CASRTPGDNGYTF
TGTGCCAGCAGGACGCCAGGGGATAATGGCTACACCTTC
>NA|TRBJ2-5|TRBV10-3|NA
CAIKAEPRETQYF
TGTGCCATCAAGGCGGAACCCCGAGAGACCCAGTACTTC
>few|TRBJ2-1|TRBV2|TRBD1
CASRQGANNEQFF
TGTGCCAGCAGGCAGGGGGCGAACAATGAGCAGTTCTTC
>NA|TRBJ1-1|TRBV28|TRBD1
CAGTRGTGYTEAFF
TGTGCCGGGACCCGGGGGACAGGCTACACTGAAGCTTTCTTT
>NA|TRBJ2-3|TRBV4-1|NA
CASSQAYYTSTDTQYF
TGCGCCAGCAGCCAAGCTTACTATACAAGCACAGATACGCAGTATTTT
>NA|TRBJ1-5|TRBV24-1|TRBD1
CATSDPGQGAVQPQHF
TGTGCCACCAGTGATCCGGGACAGGGGGCGGTTCAGCCCCAGCATTTT
>NA|TRBJ2-3|TRBV19|NA
CASSLRGKEDTQYF
TGTGCCAGCTCTCTCCGGGGGAAGGAGGATACGCAGTATTTT
>once|TRBJ2-3|TRBV2|TRBD2
CASGGGSTDTQYF
TGTGCCAGCGGCGGGGGGAGCACAGATACGCAGTATTTT
>NA|TRBJ2-6|TRBV29-1|TRBD1
CSVEVDGTGGFGANVLTF
TGCAGCGTTGAGGTAGATGGGACAGGGGGCTTTGGGGCCAACGTCCTGACTTTC
>NA|TRBJ1-1|TRBV30|NA
CAWNRGTEAFF
TGTGCCTGGAATCGGGGCACTGAAGCTTTCTTT
>NA|TRBJ1-2|TRBV3-1/TRBV3-2|TRBD1
CASSQELGRGQSLPGYTF
TGTGCCAGCAGCCAAGAGCTCGGAAGGGGACAGAGCCTTCCTGGCTACACCTTC
>NA|TRBJ2-2|TRBV3-1/TRBV3-2|TRBD1
CASSRTVPPGTGNTGELFF
TGTGCCAGCAGCCGAACCGTCCCCCCCGGGACAGGGAACACCGGGGAGCTGTTTTTT
>NA|TRBJ1-3|TRBV6-5|NA
CASSPGAVDGNTIYF
TGTGCCAGCAGTCCTGGAGCAGTCGACGGAAACACCATATATTTT
>NA|TRBJ2-2|TRBV11-3|TRBD2
CASSRSGGTGELFF
TGTGCCAGCAGCCGTAGCGGGGGCACCGGGGAGCTGTTTTTT
>NA|TRBJ2-2|TRBV7-9|NA
CASSLGANTGELFF
TGTGCCAGCAGCTTAGGGGCAAACACCGGGGAGCTGTTTTTT
>NA|TRBJ1-1|TRBV5-1|TRBD1
CASSRDSRIGDTEAFF
TGCGCCAGCAGTAGGGACAGCCGAATTGGCGACACTGAAGCTTTCTTT
>NA|TRBJ2-3|TRBV11-2|TRBD2
CASGPRGGLTDTQYF
TGTGCCAGCGGGCCTCGGGGGGGCCTCACAGATACGCAGTATTTT
>NA|TRBJ2-2|TRBV10-2|TRBD2
CASSESRRGIGELFF
TGCGCCAGCAGTGAGTCGAGGCGGGGGATCGGGGAGCTGTTTTTT
>NA|TRBJ2-1|TRBV13|NA
CASSLAQGINEQFF
TGTGCCAGCAGCTTAGCCCAGGGGATCAATGAGCAGTTCTTC
>NA|TRBJ2-1|TRBV6-5|TRBD1
CASSYDRGGDEQFF
TGTGCCAGCAGTTACGACAGGGGGGGGGATGAGCAGTTCTTC
>once|TRBJ2-7|TRBV6-6|TRBD1
CASSIQGGEQYF
TGTGCCAGCAGCATACAGGGGGGCGAGCAGTACTTC